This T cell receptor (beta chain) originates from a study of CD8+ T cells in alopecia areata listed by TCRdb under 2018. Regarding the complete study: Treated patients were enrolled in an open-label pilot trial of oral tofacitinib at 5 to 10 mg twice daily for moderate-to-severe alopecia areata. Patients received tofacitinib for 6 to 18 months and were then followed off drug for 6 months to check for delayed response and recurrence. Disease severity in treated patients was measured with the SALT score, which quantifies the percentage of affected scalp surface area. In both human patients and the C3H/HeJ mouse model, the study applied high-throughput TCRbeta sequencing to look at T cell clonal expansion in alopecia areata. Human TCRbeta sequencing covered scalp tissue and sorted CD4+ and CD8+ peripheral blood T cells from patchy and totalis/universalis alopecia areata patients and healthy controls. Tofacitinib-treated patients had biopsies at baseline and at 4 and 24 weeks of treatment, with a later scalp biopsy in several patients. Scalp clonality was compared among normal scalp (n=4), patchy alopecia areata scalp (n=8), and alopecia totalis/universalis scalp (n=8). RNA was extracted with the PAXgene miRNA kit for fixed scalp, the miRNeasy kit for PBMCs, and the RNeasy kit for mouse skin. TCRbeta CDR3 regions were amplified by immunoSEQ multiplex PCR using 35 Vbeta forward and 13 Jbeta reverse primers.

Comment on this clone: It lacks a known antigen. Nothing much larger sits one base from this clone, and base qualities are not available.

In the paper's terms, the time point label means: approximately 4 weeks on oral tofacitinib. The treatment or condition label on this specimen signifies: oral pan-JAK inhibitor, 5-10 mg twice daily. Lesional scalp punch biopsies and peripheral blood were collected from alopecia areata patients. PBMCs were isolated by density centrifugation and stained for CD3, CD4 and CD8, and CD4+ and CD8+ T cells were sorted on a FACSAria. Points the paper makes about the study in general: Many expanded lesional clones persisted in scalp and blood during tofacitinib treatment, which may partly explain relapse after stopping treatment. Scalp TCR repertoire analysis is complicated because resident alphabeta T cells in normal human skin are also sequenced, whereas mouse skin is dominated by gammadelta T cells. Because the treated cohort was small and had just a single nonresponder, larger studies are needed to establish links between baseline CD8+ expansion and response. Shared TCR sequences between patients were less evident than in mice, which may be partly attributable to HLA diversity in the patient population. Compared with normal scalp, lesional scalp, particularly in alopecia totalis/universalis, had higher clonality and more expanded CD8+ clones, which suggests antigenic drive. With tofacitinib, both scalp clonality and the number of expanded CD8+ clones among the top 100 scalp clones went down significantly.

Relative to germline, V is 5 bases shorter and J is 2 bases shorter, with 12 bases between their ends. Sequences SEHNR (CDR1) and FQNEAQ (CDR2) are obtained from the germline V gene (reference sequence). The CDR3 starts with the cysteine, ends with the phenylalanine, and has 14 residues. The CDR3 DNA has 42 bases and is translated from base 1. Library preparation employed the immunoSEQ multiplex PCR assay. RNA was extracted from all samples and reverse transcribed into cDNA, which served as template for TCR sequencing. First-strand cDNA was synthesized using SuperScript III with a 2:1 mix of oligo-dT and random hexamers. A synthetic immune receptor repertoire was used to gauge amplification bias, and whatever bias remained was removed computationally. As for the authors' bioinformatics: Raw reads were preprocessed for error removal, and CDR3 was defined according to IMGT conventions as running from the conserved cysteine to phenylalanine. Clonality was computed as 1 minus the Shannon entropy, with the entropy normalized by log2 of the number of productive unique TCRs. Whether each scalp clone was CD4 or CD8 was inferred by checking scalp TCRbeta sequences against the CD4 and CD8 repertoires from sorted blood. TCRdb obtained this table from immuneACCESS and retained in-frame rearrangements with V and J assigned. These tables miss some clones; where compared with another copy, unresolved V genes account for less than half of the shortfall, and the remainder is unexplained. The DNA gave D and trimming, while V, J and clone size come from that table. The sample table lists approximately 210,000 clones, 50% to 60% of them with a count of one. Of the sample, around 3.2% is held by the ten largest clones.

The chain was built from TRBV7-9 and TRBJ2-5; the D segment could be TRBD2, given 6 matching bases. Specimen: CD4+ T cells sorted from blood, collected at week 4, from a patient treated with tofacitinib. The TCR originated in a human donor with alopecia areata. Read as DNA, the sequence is TGTGCCAGCAGCCCCAGCCGGGGGCAAGAGACCCAGTACTTC. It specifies CASSPSRGQETQYF.